These 9 T cell receptor beta chains share one sample of origin, sequenced in a study of CD8+ T cells in alopecia areata. Treatment of the sample: oral pan-JAK inhibitor, 5-10 mg twice daily. Sequencing used cDNA as its template, made by extracting RNA and reverse transcribing it. This table comes from immunoSEQ multiplex PCR, and its TCRdb copy is limited to in-frame clones, with some not included. The sample holds about 120,000 clones, around 56% seen once. Material: CD4+ T cells sorted from blood, obtained at week 4, from a patient treated with tofacitinib. Source of these receptors: a human donor with alopecia areata.

In nucleotides, the CDR3 is TGCGCCAGCAGCATTACAACCCTCCTAGACGAGCAGTACTTC. It codes for CASSITTLLDEQYF. V usage is TRBV5-1 and J usage is TRBJ2-7; D unresolved. V lost 4 bases, J lost 5 bases, and 16 bases lay in between. This CDR3 is built from 14 residues. Germline CDR1 SGHRS, CDR2 YFSETQ.

This sequence joins TRBV30 and TRBJ1-2; the D is unclear. Germline V gives CDR1 GTSNPN, CDR2 SVGIG (reference sequence). V was clipped by 3 bases and J by 3 bases, with 11 bases between them. The CDR3 totals 13 residues. The CDR3 here is CAWRGYGDYGYTF. DNA for the CDR3: TGTGCCTGGAGGGGATATGGGGACTATGGCTACACCTTC.

This clone was counted between two and nine times. Other DNA variants within this sample encode the same CDR3. The chain joins TRBV5-1 to TRBJ1-1; D might be TRBD1 (5 bases). V was shortened by 4 bases and J by 0 bases, with 7 bases between the two germline ends. This CDR3 is 13 amino acids long. Germline-derived CDR1 and CDR2 are SGHRS and YFSETQ. This CDR3 reads CASSEQVNTEAFF. In DNA form, the CDR3 reads TGCGCCAGCAGCGAACAGGTGAACACTGAAGCTTTCTTT.

This clone showed up just a few times. The chain employs TRBV5-1 and TRBJ2-7; D is possibly TRBD2 (6 bases). The germline CDR1 and CDR2 sequences are SGHRS and YFSETQ. The CDR3 runs to 13 residues. Trimming took 5 bases from V and 5 from J, leaving 14 bases between them. Here the CDR3 reads CASSSQGGNEQYF. The CDR3 DNA reads TGCGCCAGCAGTAGTCAGGGAGGAAACGAGCAGTACTTC.

V usage is TRBV30 and J usage is TRBJ2-1, with D perhaps matching TRBD1 (5 bases). The CDR3 has 11 amino acids. The germline V and J ends were trimmed by 5 bases and 9 bases, with 11 bases remaining between them. From germline, CDR1 is GTSNPN and CDR2 SVGIG (reference sequence). In DNA, the CDR3 is TGTGCCTGGGGGGCCCGCGTTGAGCAGTTCTTC. Protein: CAWGARVEQFF.

The gene calls are TRBV7-8 and TRBJ2-5; D not resolved. The CDR3 runs to 13 residues. With 0 bases removed from V and 5 bases from J, the gap between germline ends came to 7 bases. CDR1 and CDR2 from the germline V gene are SGHVS and FQNEAQ. The CDR3 DNA reads TGTGCCAGCAGCTTAGCAGTTGGCGAGACCCAGTACTTC. Its protein is CASSLAVGETQYF. Full variable domain (outside the CDR3, taken from reference TRBV7-8 and TRBJ2-5): GAGVSQSPRYKVAKRGQDVALRCDPISGHVSLFWYQQALGQGPEFLTYFQNEAQLDKSGLPSDRFFAERPEGSVSTLKIQRTQQEDSAVYLCASSLAVGETQYFGPGTRLLVL.

The chain recombines TRBV30 with TRBJ1-4; no clear D gene. This CDR3 has 13 residues. CDR1 is GTSNPN, CDR2 SVGIG, per germline (reference sequence). V lost 1 base to trimming and J lost 8 bases, with 11 bases between them. The CDR3 loop is CAWSGDSGEKLFF. For the CDR3, the DNA is TGTGCCTGGAGTGGAGATTCGGGCGAAAAACTGTTTTTT.

In this sample, this clone turned up a few times. The J gene is TRBJ1-5, the V gene TRBV6-5, with 8 positions matching TRBD1. This CDR3 region has 14 residues. Germline trimming cut 4 bases from V and 6 bases from J; bases unmatched to any gene: 5. CDR1 is MNHEY and CDR2 is SVGAGI in the germline V gene. The DNA of the CDR3 is TGTGCCAGCAGTTTTGGACAGGGTGGTCAGCCCCAGCATTTT. This sequence encodes CASSFGQGGQPQHF.

V and J are TRBV7-3 and TRBJ2-6, with D perhaps matching TRBD1 (6 bases). The V end was cut by 5 bases, the J end by 0 bases, with 14 bases between. Germline V gene lookup returns CDR1 SGHTA and CDR2 FQGTGA. The CDR3 has 17 amino acids. CDR3 in amino acids: CASSLIGGASGANVLTF. The CDR3 DNA reads TGTGCCAGCAGCCTCATAGGGGGAGCCTCTGGGGCCAACGTCCTGACTTTC.